The clone carrying this T cell receptor (beta chain) was observed a handful of times. Antigen unknown. These data are taken from a study of CD4 T cells in relation to SARS-CoV-2 and coronaviruses. About the research overall: Controls used an HIV-1 Nef peptide pool or no peptide. Study-level points and caveats: In about 65% of donors, memory CD4+ clonotypes crossrecognized SARS-CoV-2 and at least one common cold coronavirus spike.

CD4+ T cells from unexposed donors were obtained before the COVID-19 pandemic (2011-2018). After ten to eleven days of culture, CD4+ T cells were isolated. Cells permitting, SARS-CoV-2 S/N and four cold-coronavirus spikes were tested on unexposed-donor CD4+ T cells. Each well had a few million PBMCs in 5% human AB serum with IL-2. The CDR3 extends over 13 amino acids. The V end was cut by 4 bases, the J end by 1 base, with 8 bases between. Germline V gene lookup returns CDR1 SGHDT and CDR2 YYEEEE. Sequencing used immunoSEQ multiplex PCR; TCRdb keeps in-frame clones, though not all of them. Of around 20,000 clones in the sample, over 60% are singletons; the top ten hold roughly 31%.

The V call is TRBV5-6, the J call TRBJ1-1; D possibly corresponds to TRBD1 (6 bases). This clonotype was sampled from a human donor in good health. Specimen: CD4+ T cells from PBMCs, cultured in vitro. CDR3 sequence: CASSADRNTEAFF. In DNA, the CDR3 is TGTGCCAGCAGCGCGGACAGGAACACTGAAGCTTTCTTT.